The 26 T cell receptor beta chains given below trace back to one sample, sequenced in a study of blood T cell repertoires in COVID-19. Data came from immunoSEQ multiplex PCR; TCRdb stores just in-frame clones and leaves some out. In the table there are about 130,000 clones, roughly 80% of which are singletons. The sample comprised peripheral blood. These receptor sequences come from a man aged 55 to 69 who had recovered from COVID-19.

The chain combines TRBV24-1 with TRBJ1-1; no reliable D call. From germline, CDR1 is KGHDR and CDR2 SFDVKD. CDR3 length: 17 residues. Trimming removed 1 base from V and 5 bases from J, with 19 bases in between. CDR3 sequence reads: CATSDFAQAGWETEAFF. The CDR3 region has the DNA TGTGCCACCAGTGATTTCGCCCAGGCAGGTTGGGAGACTGAAGCTTTCTTT.

The CDR3 reads CASSLVQGGTDTQYF. The DNA of the CDR3 is TGTGCCAGCAGCTTAGTCCAGGGGGGCACAGATACGCAGTATTTT. V usage is TRBV7-2 and J usage is TRBJ2-3; 7 bases map to TRBD1. V was pared by 1 base and J by 1 base, with 2 bases of the junction left unmatched. Germline loops: CDR1 SGHTA, CDR2 FQGNSA. The CDR3 extends over 15 amino acids.

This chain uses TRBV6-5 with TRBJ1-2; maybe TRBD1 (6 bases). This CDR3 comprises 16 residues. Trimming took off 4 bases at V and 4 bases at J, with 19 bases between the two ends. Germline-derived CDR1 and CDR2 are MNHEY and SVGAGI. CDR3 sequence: CASSSWTAHDLYGYTF. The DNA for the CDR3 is TGTGCCAGCAGTTCATGGACAGCCCACGATCTCTATGGCTACACCTTC.

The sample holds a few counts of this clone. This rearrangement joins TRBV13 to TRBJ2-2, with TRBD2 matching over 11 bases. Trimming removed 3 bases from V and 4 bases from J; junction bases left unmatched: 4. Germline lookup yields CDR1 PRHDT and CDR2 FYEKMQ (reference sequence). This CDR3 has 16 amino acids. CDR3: CASSLPSGRSTGELFF. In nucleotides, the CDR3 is TGTGCCAGCAGCTTGCCTAGCGGGAGGTCCACCGGGGAGCTGTTTTTT.

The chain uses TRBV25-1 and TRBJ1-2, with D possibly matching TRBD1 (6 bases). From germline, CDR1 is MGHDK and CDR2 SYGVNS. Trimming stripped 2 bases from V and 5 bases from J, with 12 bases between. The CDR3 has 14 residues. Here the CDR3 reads CASSEQGYGYGYTF. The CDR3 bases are TGTGCCAGCAGTGAACAGGGGTATGGATATGGCTACACCTTC.

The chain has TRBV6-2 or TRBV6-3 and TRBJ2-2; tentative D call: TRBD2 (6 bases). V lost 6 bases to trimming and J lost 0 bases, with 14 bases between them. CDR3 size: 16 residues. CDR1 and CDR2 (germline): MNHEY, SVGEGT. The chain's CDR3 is CASSPWEESNTGELFF. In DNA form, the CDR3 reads TGTGCCAGCAGCCCCTGGGAGGAATCGAACACCGGGGAGCTGTTTTTT.

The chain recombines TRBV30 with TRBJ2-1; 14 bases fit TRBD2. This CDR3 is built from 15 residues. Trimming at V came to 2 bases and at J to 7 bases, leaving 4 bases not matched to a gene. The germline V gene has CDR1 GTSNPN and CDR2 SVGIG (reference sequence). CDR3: CAWSSGTSGSNEQFF. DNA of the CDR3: TGTGCCTGGAGTTCCGGGACTAGCGGGAGTAATGAGCAGTTCTTC. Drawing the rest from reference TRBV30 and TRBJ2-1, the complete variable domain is SQTIHQWPATLVQPVGSPLSLECTVEGTSNPNLYWYRQAAGRGLQLLFYSVGIGQISSEVPQNLSASRPQDRQFILSSKKLLLSDSGFYLCAWSSGTSGSNEQFFGPGTRLTVL.

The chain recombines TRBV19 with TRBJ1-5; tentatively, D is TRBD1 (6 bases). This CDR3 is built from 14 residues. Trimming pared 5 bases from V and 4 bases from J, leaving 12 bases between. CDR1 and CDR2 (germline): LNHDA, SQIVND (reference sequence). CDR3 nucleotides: TGTGCCAGTAGTGTAACAGGGCCTAATCAGCCCCAGCATTTT. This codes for CASSVTGPNQPQHF.

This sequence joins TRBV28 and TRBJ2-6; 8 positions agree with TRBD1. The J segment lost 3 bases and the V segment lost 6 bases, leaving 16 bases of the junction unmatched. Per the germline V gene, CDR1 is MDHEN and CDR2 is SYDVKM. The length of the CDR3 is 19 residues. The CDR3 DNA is TGTGCCAGCAGCGGAGGGGGCACAGGGGGATCAAGTGGGGCCAACGTCCTGACTTTC. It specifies CASSGGGTGGSSGANVLTF. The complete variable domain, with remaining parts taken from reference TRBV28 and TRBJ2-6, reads DVKVTQSSRYLVKRTGEKVFLECVQDMDHENMFWYRQDPGLGLRLIYFSYDVKMKEKGDIPEGYSVSREKKERFSLILESASTNQTSMYLCASSGGGTGGSSGANVLTFGAGSRLTVL.

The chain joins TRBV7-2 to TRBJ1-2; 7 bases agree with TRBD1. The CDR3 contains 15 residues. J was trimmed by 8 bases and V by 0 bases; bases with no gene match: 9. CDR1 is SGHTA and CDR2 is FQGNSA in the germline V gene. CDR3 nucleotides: TGTGCCAGCAGCTTAGCGGGACAGACTTCGTTCGGCTACACCTTC. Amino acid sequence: CASSLAGQTSFGYTF.

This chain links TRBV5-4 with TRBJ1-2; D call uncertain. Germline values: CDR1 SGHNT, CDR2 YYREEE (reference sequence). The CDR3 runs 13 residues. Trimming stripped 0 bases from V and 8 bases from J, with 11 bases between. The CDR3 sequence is CASSLETGGGYTF. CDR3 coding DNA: TGTGCCAGCAGCTTGGAGACGGGAGGCGGCTACACCTTC.

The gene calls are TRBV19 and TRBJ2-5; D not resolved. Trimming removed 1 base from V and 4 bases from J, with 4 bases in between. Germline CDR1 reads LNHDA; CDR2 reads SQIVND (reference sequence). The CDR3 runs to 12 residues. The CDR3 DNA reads TGTGCCAGTAGTATAGGAGGAGAGACCCAGTACTTC. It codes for CASSIGGETQYF.

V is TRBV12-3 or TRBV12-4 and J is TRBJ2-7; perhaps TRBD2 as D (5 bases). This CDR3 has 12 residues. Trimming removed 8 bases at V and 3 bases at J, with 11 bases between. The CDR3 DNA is TGTGCCAGCTCGATCGGGATCTACGAGCAGTACTTC. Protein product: CASSIGIYEQYF.

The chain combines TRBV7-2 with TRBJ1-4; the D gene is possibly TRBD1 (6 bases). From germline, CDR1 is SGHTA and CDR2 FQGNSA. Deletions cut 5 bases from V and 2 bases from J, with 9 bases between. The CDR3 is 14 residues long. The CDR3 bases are TGTGCCAGCAGCCAGGACAGCACTAATGAAAAACTGTTTTTT. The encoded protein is CASSQDSTNEKLFF.

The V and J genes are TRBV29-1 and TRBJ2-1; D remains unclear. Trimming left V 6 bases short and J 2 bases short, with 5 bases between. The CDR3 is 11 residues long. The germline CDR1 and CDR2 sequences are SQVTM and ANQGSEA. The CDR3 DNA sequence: TGCAGCGTCCGTACCTACAATGAGCAGTTCTTC. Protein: CSVRTYNEQFF.

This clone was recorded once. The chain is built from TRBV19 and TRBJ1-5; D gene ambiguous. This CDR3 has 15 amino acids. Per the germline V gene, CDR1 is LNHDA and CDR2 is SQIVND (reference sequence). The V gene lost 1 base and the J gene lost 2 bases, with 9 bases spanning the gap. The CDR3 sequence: CASSIGVGGNQPQHF. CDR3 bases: TGTGCCAGTAGTATAGGAGTTGGAGGCAATCAGCCCCAGCATTTT.

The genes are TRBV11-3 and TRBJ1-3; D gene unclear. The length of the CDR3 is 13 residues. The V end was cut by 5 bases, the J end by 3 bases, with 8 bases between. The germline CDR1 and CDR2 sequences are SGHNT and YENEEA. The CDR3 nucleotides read TGTGCCAGCAGCCCCTCGGGTGGAAACACCATATATTTT. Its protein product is CASSPSGGNTIYF.

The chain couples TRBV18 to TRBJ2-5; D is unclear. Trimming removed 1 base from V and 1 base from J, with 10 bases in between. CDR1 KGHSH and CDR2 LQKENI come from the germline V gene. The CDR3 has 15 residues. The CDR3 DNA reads TGTGCCAGCTCACCACGAGGTAATATCCAAGAGACCCAGTACTTC. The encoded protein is CASSPRGNIQETQYF.

The CDR3 DNA is TGTGCCAGCAGTTCTAGCGGGAGAGGCGCAGATACGCAGTATTTT. It is translated as CASSSSGRGADTQYF. This chain uses TRBV28 with TRBJ2-3; 10 bases map to TRBD2. Germline trimming cut 4 bases from V and 4 bases from J; bases unmatched to any gene: 5. The CDR3 is 15 amino acids. Germline loops: CDR1 MDHEN, CDR2 SYDVKM.

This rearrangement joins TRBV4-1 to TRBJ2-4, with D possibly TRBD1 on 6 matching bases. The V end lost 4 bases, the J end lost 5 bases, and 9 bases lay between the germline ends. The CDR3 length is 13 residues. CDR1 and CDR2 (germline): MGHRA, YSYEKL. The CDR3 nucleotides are TGCGCCAGCAGCCGCGCAGGGGAAAACATTCAGTACTTC. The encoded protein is CASSRAGENIQYF.

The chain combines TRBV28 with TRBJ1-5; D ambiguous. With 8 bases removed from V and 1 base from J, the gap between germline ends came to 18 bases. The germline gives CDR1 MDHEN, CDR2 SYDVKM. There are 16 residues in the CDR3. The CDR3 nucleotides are TGTGCCAGCCCCCCCGCTGGCAAAATCAGCAATCAGCCCCAGCATTTT. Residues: CASPPAGKISNQPQHF.

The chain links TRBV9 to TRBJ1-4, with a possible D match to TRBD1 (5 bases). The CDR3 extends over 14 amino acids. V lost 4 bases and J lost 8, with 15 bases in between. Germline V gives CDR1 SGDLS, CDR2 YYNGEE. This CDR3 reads CASSPALGGEKLFF. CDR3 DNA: TGTGCCAGCAGCCCAGCTCTCGGGGGAGAAAAACTGTTTTTT.

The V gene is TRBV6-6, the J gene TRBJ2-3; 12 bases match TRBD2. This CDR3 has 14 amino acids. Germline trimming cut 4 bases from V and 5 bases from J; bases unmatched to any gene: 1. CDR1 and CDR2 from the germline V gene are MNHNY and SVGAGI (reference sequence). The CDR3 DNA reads TGTGCCAGCAGTTGGGGACTAGCGGGAGATACGCAGTATTTT. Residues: CASSWGLAGDTQYF.

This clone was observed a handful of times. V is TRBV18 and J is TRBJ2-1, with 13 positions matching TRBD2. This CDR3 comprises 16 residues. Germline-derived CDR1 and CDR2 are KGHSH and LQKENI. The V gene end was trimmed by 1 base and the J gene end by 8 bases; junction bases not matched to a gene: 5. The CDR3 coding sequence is TGTGCCAGCTCACCACGCCCACTAGCGGGGGGGGATGAGCAGTTCTTC. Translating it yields CASSPRPLAGGDEQFF.

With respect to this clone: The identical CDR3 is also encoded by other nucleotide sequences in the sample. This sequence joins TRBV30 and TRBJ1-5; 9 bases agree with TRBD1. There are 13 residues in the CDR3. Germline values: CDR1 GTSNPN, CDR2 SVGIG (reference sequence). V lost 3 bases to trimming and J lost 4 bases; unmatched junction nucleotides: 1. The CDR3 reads CAWRGQGNQPQHF. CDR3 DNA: TGTGCCTGGAGGGGACAGGGAAATCAGCCCCAGCATTTT.

This chain's CDR3 is CASSLNPVTGRYGYTF. The DNA of the CDR3 is TGTGCCAGCAGCTTAAACCCGGTCACAGGCCGTTATGGCTACACCTTC. V gene TRBV7-9 combines with J gene TRBJ1-2, with D possibly being TRBD1 (5 bases). V lost 2 bases to trimming and J lost 5 bases, with 18 bases between them. The CDR3 is 16 amino acids. Germline assignment: CDR1 SEHNR and CDR2 FQNEAQ (reference sequence).